These 20 T cell receptor beta chains came from one sample sequenced in a study of cytomegalovirus exposure and HLA in healthy donors. The PCR had 60 Vbeta and 13 Jbeta primers. Sequencing used immunoSEQ multiplex PCR; TCRdb keeps in-frame clones, though not all of them. The table has over 100,000 clones, just under 90% seen once. The material sequenced was PBMCs. The source of these receptors is a woman aged 25 to 39 in good health and CMV-seronegative.

V usage is TRBV5-4 and J usage is TRBJ2-1; D might be TRBD2 (6 bases). V was clipped by 2 bases and J by 8 bases, with 11 bases between them. The length of the CDR3 is 13 residues. In germline, CDR1 is SGHNT, CDR2 YYREEE (reference sequence). The CDR3 loop reads CASSFRGADEQFF. The CDR3 region has the DNA TGTGCCAGCAGCTTTCGCGGGGCCGATGAGCAGTTCTTC.

The CDR3 bases are TGTGCCAGCTCACCTGTCCCCCAAATAAGCGGATCCTTAGGCAGTGAGCAGTTCTTC. Its protein product is CASSPVPQISGSLGSEQFF. This chain links TRBV18 with TRBJ2-1; D possibly corresponds to TRBD2 (5 bases). The CDR3 spans 19 residues. V was cut by 3 bases and J by 9 bases, with 30 bases left in between. CDR1 and CDR2 (germline): KGHSH, LQKENI. Supplemented by reference TRBV18 and TRBJ2-1, the full variable domain reads NAGVMQNPRHLVRRRGQEARLRCSPMKGHSHVYWYRQLPEEGLKFMVYLQKENIIDESGMPKERFSAEFPKEGPSILRIQQVVRGDSAAYFCASSPVPQISGSLGSEQFFGPGTRLTVL.

The chain combines TRBV18 with TRBJ2-7; 7 bases match TRBD1. This CDR3 contains 15 residues. V was pared by 6 bases and J by 3 bases, with 11 bases of the junction left unmatched. Germline-derived CDR1 and CDR2 are KGHSH and LQKENI. CDR3 in amino acids: CASSPATGVFYEQYF. Written as DNA, the CDR3 is TGTGCCAGCTCCCCCGCCACAGGGGTCTTCTACGAGCAGTACTTC. Supplemented by reference TRBV18 and TRBJ2-7, the full variable domain reads NAGVMQNPRHLVRRRGQEARLRCSPMKGHSHVYWYRQLPEEGLKFMVYLQKENIIDESGMPKERFSAEFPKEGPSILRIQQVVRGDSAAYFCASSPATGVFYEQYFGPGTRLTVT.

The chain uses TRBV7-3 and TRBJ2-1, with 8 bases aligning to TRBD2. V was pared by 2 bases and J by 9 bases, with 9 bases of the junction left unmatched. This CDR3 is built from 15 residues. Germline V gene lookup returns CDR1 SGHTA and CDR2 FQGTGA. CDR3 coding DNA: TGTGCCAGCAGCTTAGTAGCGGGGAGCGGGGGTGAGCAGTTCTTC. This codes for CASSLVAGSGGEQFF.

The chain recombines TRBV7-7 with TRBJ2-7, with 9 bases that match TRBD1. The V gene's germline CDR1 is SSHAT and CDR2 FNYEAQ (reference sequence). This CDR3 region has 13 residues. Germline trimming cut 5 bases from V and 5 bases from J; bases unmatched to any gene: 4. In DNA, the CDR3 is TGTGCCAGCAGCGCCTGGACAGGGGACGAGCAGTACTTC. It codes for CASSAWTGDEQYF. The full variable domain, rest sourced from reference TRBV7-7 and TRBJ2-7, is GAGVSQSPRYKVTKRGQDVTLRCDPISSHATLYWYQQALGQGPEFLTYFNYEAQPDKSGLPSDRFSAERPEGSISTLTIQRTEQRDSAMYRCASSAWTGDEQYFGPGTRLTVT.

V and J are TRBV4-1 and TRBJ2-7, with TRBD2 matching over 10 bases. The V segment lost 0 bases and the J segment 3 bases; nucleotides outside the gene matches: 2. The CDR3 is 15 amino acids. Germline values: CDR1 MGHRA, CDR2 YSYEKL. CDR3 residues: CASSQDSGRFYEQYF. CDR3 sequence (DNA): TGCGCCAGCAGCCAAGATAGCGGGAGGTTCTACGAGCAGTACTTC.

J is TRBJ2-3 and V is TRBV5-1; 7 nucleotides match TRBD1. The length of the CDR3 is 13 residues. Per the germline V gene, CDR1 is SGHRS and CDR2 is YFSETQ. V gave up 7 bases and J gave up 3 bases; unmatched junction bases: 5. CDR3 protein: CASLKQGTDTQYF. For the CDR3, the DNA is TGCGCCAGCTTAAAACAGGGGACAGATACGCAGTATTTT.

This chain links TRBV28 with TRBJ2-7; D is undetermined. Deletions cut 0 bases from V and 3 bases from J, with 9 bases between. The germline CDR1 and CDR2 sequences are MDHEN and SYDVKM. The CDR3 covers 14 residues. The CDR3 loop is CASSLWARIYEQYF. The CDR3 region has the DNA TGTGCCAGCAGTTTATGGGCCAGGATCTACGAGCAGTACTTC.

This clone was counted only a few times. This chain links TRBV5-1 with TRBJ2-4; D is possibly TRBD2 (5 bases). Germline V gene lookup returns CDR1 SGHRS and CDR2 YFSETQ. Trimming took off 4 bases at V and 9 bases at J, with 11 bases between the two ends. The CDR3 runs to 12 residues. In DNA, the CDR3 is TGCGCCAGCAGCCAAACCCGGGGCATTCAGTACTTC. Its protein product is CASSQTRGIQYF.

The chain combines TRBV29-1 with TRBJ2-7; 8 positions agree with TRBD1. The V gene's germline CDR1 is SQVTM and CDR2 ANQGSEA. The V gene end was trimmed by 7 bases and the J gene end by 4 bases; junction bases not matched to a gene: 6. This CDR3 region has 12 residues. The chain's CDR3 is CSGGTGVYEQYF. CDR3 nucleotides: TGCAGCGGCGGGACAGGCGTTTACGAGCAGTACTTC.

This sequence joins TRBV28 and TRBJ1-1; a possible D gene is TRBD1 (5 bases). V was clipped by 2 bases and J by 10 bases, with 17 bases between them. The germline CDR1 and CDR2 sequences are MDHEN and SYDVKM. The CDR3 loop spans 14 amino acids. In nucleotides, the CDR3 is TGTGCCAGCAGTTTAGGGGTACGGGGGGGTGGAGCTTTCTTT. Its protein product is CASSLGVRGGGAFF.

The gene calls are TRBV7-9 and TRBJ1-2; no clear D. Germline lookup yields CDR1 SEHNR and CDR2 FQNEAQ (reference sequence). V lost 1 base, J lost 2 bases, and 11 bases lay in between. The CDR3 consists of 15 residues. The DNA for the CDR3 is TGTGCCAGCAGCTTAGAGCCGGGTTTAAACTATGGCTACACCTTC. Protein product: CASSLEPGLNYGYTF.

This clone was detected once. The J gene is TRBJ2-6, the V gene TRBV28; the D is unclear. The V and J ends lost 3 bases and 0 bases respectively, with 12 bases between them. Germline loops: CDR1 MDHEN, CDR2 SYDVKM. The CDR3 loop spans 17 amino acids. The CDR3 bases are TGTGCCAGCAGTTTGACCAGACTCCGCTCTGGGGCCAACGTCCTGACTTTC. This encodes CASSLTRLRSGANVLTF. The full variable domain, rest sourced from reference TRBV28 and TRBJ2-6, is DVKVTQSSRYLVKRTGEKVFLECVQDMDHENMFWYRQDPGLGLRLIYFSYDVKMKEKGDIPEGYSVSREKKERFSLILESASTNQTSMYLCASSLTRLRSGANVLTFGAGSRLTVL.

The chain is built from TRBV6-4 and TRBJ1-1; the D is unclear. The CDR3 totals 16 residues. V was cut by 8 bases and J by 3 bases, with 22 bases left in between. Germline V lookup: CDR1 MRHNA, CDR2 SNTAGT. The CDR3 DNA reads TGTGCCAGCTCCCCCATAGCGGGTACGTTTGACACTGAAGCTTTCTTT. This sequence encodes CASSPIAGTFDTEAFF.

CDR3 in amino acids: CAWSVEPDRTNEKLFF. The CDR3 nucleotides are TGTGCCTGGAGTGTAGAGCCCGACAGAACTAATGAAAAACTGTTTTTT. The V gene is TRBV30, the J gene TRBJ1-4; D perhaps matches TRBD1 (5 bases). The CDR3 consists of 16 residues. Germline assignment: CDR1 GTSNPN and CDR2 SVGIG (reference sequence). V was clipped by 0 bases and J by 1 base, with 12 bases between them.

This clone was seen only once. The rearrangement joins TRBV9 to TRBJ2-7, with 9 bases aligning to TRBD2. CDR1 is SGDLS and CDR2 is YYNGEE in the germline V gene. V shed 0 bases, J shed 2 bases, and the junction held 0 bases outside the gene matches. The CDR3 length is 14 residues. DNA of the CDR3: TGTGCCAGCAGCGTAGGCGGGGGGGCCTACGAGCAGTACTTC. It is translated as CASSVGGGAYEQYF. Using reference TRBV9 and TRBJ2-7 for the parts outside the CDR3, the full variable domain is DSGVTQTPKHLITATGQRVTLRCSPRSGDLSVYWYQQSLDQGLQFLIQYYNGEERAKGNILERFSAQQFPDLHSELNLSSLELGDSALYFCASSVGGGAYEQYFGPGTRLTVT.

With regard to this clone: The germline gene is not matched at one end of the junction; a read error may be the cause. This chain uses TRBV27 with TRBJ1-2; TRBD1 is a possible D gene (5 bases). From germline, CDR1 is MNHEY and CDR2 SMNVEV (reference sequence). The CDR3 spans 13 residues. Written as DNA, the CDR3 is TGTGCCAGCAGTTTATGGCAGGGAACACCAACTGACTTC. This sequence encodes CASSLWQGTPTDF.

The genes are TRBV11-1 and TRBJ2-1, with 9 bases lining up with TRBD1. The junction had 8 bases not matched to a gene; V was cut back by 0 bases and J by 8 bases. The CDR3 consists of 16 residues. Germline V gene lookup returns CDR1 SGHAT and CDR2 FQDESV (reference sequence). DNA for the CDR3: TGTGCCAGCAGCTTAGCAGGGACAGGGAGTGGGCATGAGCAGTTCTTC. It yields the protein CASSLAGTGSGHEQFF.

The CDR3 DNA reads TGTGCCAGCAGCTTACTAACCGGGGAGCTGTTTTTT. Translation gives CASSLLTGELFF. The rearrangement joins TRBV7-2 to TRBJ2-2; D ambiguous. CDR1 SGHTA and CDR2 FQGNSA come from the germline V gene. V lost 2 bases and J 5 bases, leaving 3 bases between the germline ends. CDR3 length equals 12 residues.

Only one count was recorded for this clone. The chain uses TRBV7-6 and TRBJ2-1, with 8 bases that match TRBD2. Germline loops: CDR1 SGHVS, CDR2 FNYEAQ. The ends lost 5 bases at V and 0 bases at J; junction bases unmatched: 9. This CDR3 contains 17 residues. The CDR3 protein is CASSPRIAGSSYNEQFF. Here the CDR3 DNA reads TGTGCCAGCAGCCCGCGAATAGCGGGAAGCTCCTACAATGAGCAGTTCTTC.